This entry lists 11 T cell receptor beta chains sequenced from one sample in a study of blood T cell repertoires in COVID-19. The method was immunoSEQ multiplex PCR; TCRdb's version includes in-frame clones alone and lacks a portion of them. The sample lists more than 250,000 clones, approximately 80% occurring once. The specimen sequenced was peripheral blood. These receptor sequences come from a human donor in a cohort sampled during active COVID-19.

The chain carries TRBV18 and TRBJ1-3; 7 bases match TRBD1. Trimming took 2 bases from V and 4 from J; bases not matched to a gene: 8. This CDR3 is 16 amino acids long. Germline CDR1 is KGHSH and CDR2 is LQKENI. The CDR3 DNA is TGTGCCAGCTCACCAACCCCGACAGGGCCAGGAAACACCATATATTTT. It is translated as CASSPTPTGPGNTIYF.

CDR3 bases: TGCGCCAGCAGCTTTGGTGGTAGCGATGAGCAGTTCTTC. Translation: CASSFGGSDEQFF. The rearrangement uses TRBV5-1 and TRBJ2-1, with D tentatively TRBD2 (5 bases). In germline, CDR1 is SGHRS, CDR2 YFSETQ. The germline V and J ends were trimmed by 2 bases and 8 bases, with 11 bases remaining between them. The CDR3 has 13 residues.

Comments on this clone: Different DNA sequences within this sample yield the same CDR3. The chain couples TRBV6-2 or TRBV6-3 to TRBJ1-5; tentatively, D is TRBD1 (5 bases). The V end lost 2 bases, the J end lost 7 bases, and 12 bases lay between the germline ends. The CDR3 extends over 14 amino acids. Looked up from germline, CDR1 is MNHEY and CDR2 is SVGEGT. In DNA, the CDR3 is TGTGCCAGCAGTTACCCAGGGTTCGGGCAGCCCCAGCATTTT. It codes for CASSYPGFGQPQHF.

The V call is TRBV7-8, the J call TRBJ1-1, with D uncertain. Germline V gives CDR1 SGHVS, CDR2 FQNEAQ. The CDR3 is 14 amino acids. Trimming took off 3 bases at V and 3 bases at J, with 11 bases between the two ends. The CDR3: CASSLRRRDTEAFF. As DNA, the CDR3 is TGTGCCAGCAGCTTGCGGCGGAGGGACACTGAAGCTTTCTTT.

The chain joins TRBV27 to TRBJ1-2; D perhaps matches TRBD1 (5 bases). Looked up from germline, CDR1 is MNHEY and CDR2 is SMNVEV (reference sequence). The V gene lost 5 bases and the J gene lost 7 bases, with 20 bases spanning the gap. The CDR3 totals 15 residues. The CDR3 nucleotides read TGTGCCAGCAGTCAAAGACCAGGGAAAGGCACTGGCTACACCTTC. Encoded protein: CASSQRPGKGTGYTF.

The gene calls are TRBV6-5 and TRBJ1-1; D is unresolved. Trimming left V 7 bases short and J 3 bases short, with 15 bases between. The germline CDR1 and CDR2 sequences are MNHEY and SVGAGI. This CDR3 has 14 amino acids. The CDR3 loop is CASTKRHWYTEAFF. The CDR3 DNA reads TGTGCCAGCACCAAAAGACATTGGTACACTGAAGCTTTCTTT.

The chain links TRBV5-6 to TRBJ1-1; 7 bases map to TRBD1. The V segment lost 4 bases and the J segment 1 base; nucleotides outside the gene matches: 10. CDR1 and CDR2 from the germline V gene are SGHDT and YYEEEE. The CDR3 has 16 amino acids. CDR3 bases: TGTGCCAGCAGCCTTCTTCCGGGACAGAAGAACACTGAAGCTTTCTTT. Translating it yields CASSLLPGQKNTEAFF.

J is TRBJ1-5 and V is TRBV28, with a weak D call TRBD1 (6 bases). Germline CDR1 MDHEN, CDR2 SYDVKM. CDR3 length equals 15 residues. Between the trimmed V and J ends, which lost 7 bases and 3 bases, there was a span of 16 bases. As DNA, the CDR3 is TGTGCCAGCAATACACAGGGTATCCCCAATCAGCCCCAGCATTTT. This gives the protein CASNTQGIPNQPQHF.

The chain is built from TRBV6-5 and TRBJ2-1; TRBD2 might be the D (5 bases). Trimming took off 0 bases at V and 7 bases at J, with 13 bases between the two ends. The germline CDR1 and CDR2 sequences are MNHEY and SVGAGI. CDR3 length equals 15 residues. CDR3 sequence (DNA): TGTGCCAGCAGTTACTCGAGGGAAAGGGTAAATGAGCAGTTCTTC. Translation gives CASSYSRERVNEQFF.

This clone has more than one count but fewer than ten. This rearrangement joins TRBV5-1 to TRBJ2-3; 9 nucleotides line up with TRBD1. The CDR3 is 15 amino acids. Losses at the gene ends were 5 bases for V and 8 bases for J; bases not matched to a gene: 12. Per the germline V gene, CDR1 is SGHRS and CDR2 is YFSETQ. DNA of the CDR3: TGCGCCAGCAGGGAACCGGGACAGGGATACGGTACGCAGTATTTT. Its translation: CASREPGQGYGTQYF.

The chain employs TRBV6-7 and TRBJ2-7; TRBD1 might be the D (6 bases). TRBV6-7 is labeled an ORF, and its function is uncertain. The length of the CDR3 is 16 residues. Trimming took 2 bases from V and 5 from J, leaving 19 bases between them. The CDR3 coding sequence is TGTGCCAGCAGTTACGAAAGGCTCCCCGGGACAAACGAGCAGTACTTC. It translates to CASSYERLPGTNEQYF.